These T cell receptor beta chains were read from a single sample in a study of OX40 agonist ivuxolimab in advanced cancers. Clones were sequenced by immunoSEQ multiplex PCR, and TCRdb holds only the in-frame ones, with some missing. The data contain about 110,000 clones, around 90% of them seen just once; the ten biggest clones take up 0.5% to 0.8%. Sequenced here: CD4+ or CD8+ T cells sorted from blood, sampled in a trial of the OX40 agonist ivuxolimab. These receptors originate from an adult with an advanced solid tumor such as melanoma, head and neck, liver or kidney cancer. Both conserved end residues are part of each CDR3. D genes are given only for firm matches. Clone size is shown for a subset of rows, as once, few, many or a class of expanded clone.

V gene: TRBV9
J gene: TRBJ1-2
clone size: few
D gene: TRBD1
CDR3 DNA: TGTGCCAGCGACAGGGTAGGCTATGGCTACACCTTC
CDR3 protein: CASDRVGYGYTF

V gene: TRBV2
J gene: TRBJ2-4
clone size: -
D gene: -
CDR3 DNA: TGTGCCAGCAGTGAACAGGGAAACATTCAGTACTTC
CDR3 protein: CASSEQGNIQYF

V gene: TRBV6-5
J gene: TRBJ1-1
clone size: once
D gene: -
CDR3 DNA: TGTGCCAGTCATCAGAACACTGAAGCTTTCTTT
CDR3 protein: CASHQNTEAFF

V gene: TRBV12-5
J gene: TRBJ1-4
clone size: -
D gene: -
CDR3 DNA: TGTGCTAGTGGTTTGGGACGGACGGACCTTAATGAAAAACTGTTTTTT
CDR3 protein: CASGLGRTDLNEKLFF

V gene: TRBV12-5
J gene: TRBJ1-1
clone size: -
D gene: -
CDR3 DNA: TGTGCTAGTGGTTTGGACAGCACCGGGACGGTGAACACTGAAGCTTTCTTT
CDR3 protein: CASGLDSTGTVNTEAFF

V gene: TRBV10-3
J gene: TRBJ2-3
clone size: -
D gene: -
CDR3 DNA: TGTGCCATCTCCCCCGGGGGAGACTTAGGCACAGATACGCAGTATTTT
CDR3 protein: CAISPGGDLGTDTQYF

V gene: TRBV6-5
J gene: TRBJ2-7
clone size: -
D gene: -
CDR3 DNA: TGTGCCAGCAGTTACGGCAGCGAAAACTCCTACGAGCAGTACTTC
CDR3 protein: CASSYGSENSYEQYF

V gene: TRBV9
J gene: TRBJ2-5
clone size: -
D gene: TRBD1
CDR3 DNA: TGTGCCAGCAGCGCCGGACAGGGGGCGTTCGGAGAGACCCAGTACTTC
CDR3 protein: CASSAGQGAFGETQYF

V gene: TRBV6-1
J gene: TRBJ2-5
clone size: -
D gene: TRBD1
CDR3 DNA: TGTGCCAGCAGTGAAGCCACACCGGGACAGGTCGGTGGAGGAGAGACCCAGTACTTC
CDR3 protein: CASSEATPGQVGGGETQYF

V gene: TRBV5-4
J gene: TRBJ2-1
clone size: -
D gene: -
CDR3 DNA: TGTGCCAGCAGCTACCGCAATGAGCAGTTCTTC
CDR3 protein: CASSYRNEQFF

V gene: TRBV25-1
J gene: TRBJ2-3
clone size: -
D gene: -
CDR3 DNA: TGTGCCAGCAGTGAATTTTCCCAGGATACGCAGTATTTT
CDR3 protein: CASSEFSQDTQYF

V gene: TRBV5-4
J gene: TRBJ2-5
clone size: -
D gene: -
CDR3 DNA: TGTGCCAGTACTTCGAGTGGGCAAGAGACCCAGTACTTC
CDR3 protein: CASTSSGQETQYF

V gene: TRBV5-1
J gene: TRBJ2-2
clone size: -
D gene: -
CDR3 DNA: TGCGCCAGCAGCTCCACAGGGTCAAAGGGGATTACCGGGGAGCTGTTTTTT
CDR3 protein: CASSSTGSKGITGELFF

V gene: TRBV13
J gene: TRBJ2-7
clone size: once
D gene: -
CDR3 DNA: TGTGCCAGCAGCTTCCGGGAGTACGAGCAGTACTTC
CDR3 protein: CASSFREYEQYF

V gene: TRBV5-1
J gene: TRBJ1-3
clone size: -
D gene: TRBD1
CDR3 DNA: TGCGCCAGCAGCCCAACGGGACAGAACTCTGGAAACACCATATATTTT
CDR3 protein: CASSPTGQNSGNTIYF

V gene: TRBV10-3
J gene: TRBJ2-3
clone size: -
D gene: -
CDR3 DNA: TGTGCCATCAGGGTAGCGGGCACAGATACGCAGTATTTT
CDR3 protein: CAIRVAGTDTQYF

V gene: TRBV18
J gene: TRBJ2-2
clone size: once
D gene: -
CDR3 DNA: TGTGCCAGCTCACGACGGACGGACACCGGGGAGCTGTTTTTT
CDR3 protein: CASSRRTDTGELFF

V gene: TRBV27
J gene: TRBJ1-5
clone size: -
D gene: -
CDR3 DNA: TGTGCCAGCAGTTCCGTCATAGGGGTTCAGCCCCAGCATTTT
CDR3 protein: CASSSVIGVQPQHF

V gene: TRBV7-9
J gene: TRBJ1-1
clone size: -
D gene: -
CDR3 DNA: TGTGCCAGCAGCTTTAGGGGGATTGAAGCTTTCTTT
CDR3 protein: CASSFRGIEAFF

V gene: TRBV19
J gene: TRBJ1-5
clone size: -
D gene: -
CDR3 DNA: TGTGCCAGTAGTATTGGGGAAAGTACCGTGGCCCAGCATTTT
CDR3 protein: CASSIGESTVAQHF

V gene: TRBV29-1
J gene: TRBJ2-7
clone size: -
D gene: TRBD1
CDR3 DNA: TGCAGCGTTGGACAGGGGTCTCCCTACGAGCAGTACTTC
CDR3 protein: CSVGQGSPYEQYF

V gene: TRBV5-1
J gene: TRBJ2-6
clone size: -
D gene: -
CDR3 DNA: TGCGCCAGCAGCTTGTCGACACCTGGGGCCAACGTCCTGACTTTC
CDR3 protein: CASSLSTPGANVLTF

V gene: TRBV2
J gene: TRBJ1-1
clone size: -
D gene: -
CDR3 DNA: TGTGCCAGCGGGGGGGACTACACTGAAGCTTTCTTT
CDR3 protein: CASGGDYTEAFF

V gene: TRBV5-4
J gene: TRBJ2-5
clone size: -
D gene: -
CDR3 DNA: TGTGCCAGCAGCTTGCCAAAAGAGACCCAGTACTTC
CDR3 protein: CASSLPKETQYF